These 20 T cell receptor beta chains originate from one sample sequenced in a study of blood T cell repertoires in COVID-19. Measured with immunoSEQ multiplex PCR; TCRdb has only the in-frame clones, and not every one. Found here are approximately 350,000 clones, around 91% of them singletons; the top ten hold less than 1.2%. The sample consisted of PBMCs or T cells enriched from blood (not recorded which). These TCRs come from a man between 18 and 35 years old who had recovered from COVID-19.

The genes are TRBV2 and TRBJ1-1, with a possible D match to TRBD1 (6 bases). Trimming stripped 8 bases from V and 0 bases from J, with 10 bases between. Germline CDR1 is SNHLY and CDR2 is FYNNEI. The CDR3 length is 13 residues. In DNA form, the CDR3 reads TGTGCCAGCGGACAGACAATGAACACTGAAGCTTTCTTT. This codes for CASGQTMNTEAFF.

The V and J genes are TRBV5-1 and TRBJ2-3; TRBD2 matches at 11 bases. Trimming took 4 bases from V and 11 from J; bases not matched to a gene: 3. The CDR3 contains 12 residues. Germline V gene lookup returns CDR1 SGHRS and CDR2 YFSETQ. CDR3: CASSVGLAEQYF. CDR3 coding DNA: TGCGCCAGCAGCGTGGGACTAGCGGAGCAGTATTTT.

The chain couples TRBV13 to TRBJ2-1, with D maybe TRBD2 (5 bases). Trimming took 5 bases from V and 8 from J, leaving 13 bases between them. Germline V CDR1 and CDR2: PRHDT, FYEKMQ (reference sequence). The CDR3 loop spans 13 amino acids. CDR3 nucleotides: TGTGCCAGCAGCGCCCCCTCCGGGGATGAGCAGTTCTTC. Its translation is CASSAPSGDEQFF.

V is TRBV9 and J is TRBJ1-2, with a tentative D call TRBD1 (6 bases). In germline, CDR1 is SGDLS, CDR2 YYNGEE. Trimming stripped 0 bases from V and 3 bases from J, with 12 bases between. The CDR3 runs 15 residues. The CDR3 loop reads CASSVATGSYYGYTF. The CDR3 region has the DNA TGTGCCAGCAGCGTAGCTACAGGGAGTTACTATGGCTACACCTTC.

This chain connects TRBV12-5 to TRBJ1-2; D remains unclear. Between the trimmed V and J ends, which lost 6 bases and 1 base, there was a span of 9 bases. CDR3 length: 13 residues. Germline CDR1 reads LGHNT; CDR2 reads FRNRAP. Written as DNA, the CDR3 is TGTGCTAGTGGGACGGAGAGTAACTATGGCTACACCTTC. Its translation: CASGTESNYGYTF.

The chain couples TRBV6-4 to TRBJ2-7, with a possible D match to TRBD1 (5 bases). The germline V gene has CDR1 MRHNA and CDR2 SNTAGT. V lost 1 base and J lost 5, with 15 bases in between. CDR3 length equals 15 residues. CDR3 in amino acids: CASSDLEAGSDEQYF. The CDR3 DNA reads TGTGCCAGCAGTGACTTAGAGGCAGGGTCCGACGAGCAGTACTTC.

The CDR3: CASSDGGRSGSSGANVLTF. In nucleotides, the CDR3 is TGTGCCAGCAGTGATGGGGGCAGGAGCGGAAGCTCTGGGGCCAACGTCCTGACTTTC. The chain has TRBV6-1 and TRBJ2-6; possibly TRBD1 for D (6 bases). Between the trimmed V and J ends, which lost 3 bases and 0 bases, there was a span of 18 bases. The CDR3 totals 19 residues. Germline V lookup: CDR1 MNHNS, CDR2 SASEGT.

The V gene is TRBV5-8, the J gene TRBJ1-6; 12 nucleotides align to TRBD1. This CDR3 contains 15 residues. V dropped 4 bases and J dropped 10; count of bases not matched to a gene: 6. CDR1 is SGHTS, CDR2 YDEGEE, per germline. CDR3 in amino acids: CASSAGQGAKSPLHF. The CDR3 nucleotides are TGTGCCAGCAGCGCGGGACAGGGGGCAAAATCACCCCTCCACTTT.

This clone is a singleton in its sample. This chain links TRBV4-2 with TRBJ1-1, with D possibly TRBD1 on 6 matching bases. The V and J ends lost 0 bases and 5 bases respectively, with 13 bases between them. Germline loops: CDR1 LGHNA, CDR2 YNFKEQ. The length of the CDR3 is 15 residues. The CDR3, as DNA: TGTGCCAGCAGCCAAGATCTAGGGGGATGGACTGAAGCTTTCTTT. Residues: CASSQDLGGWTEAFF.

The gene calls are TRBV6-1 and TRBJ1-1; possibly TRBD1 for D (5 bases). V lost 1 base, J lost 11 bases, and 8 bases lay in between. The CDR3 is 11 residues long. Germline V lookup: CDR1 MNHNS, CDR2 SASEGT. The CDR3 region is CASSEVGGAFF. The CDR3 DNA sequence: TGTGCCAGCAGTGAAGTTGGGGGGGCTTTCTTT.

V is TRBV7-9 and J is TRBJ1-2; D remains unclear. Germline lookup yields CDR1 SEHNR and CDR2 FQNEAQ (reference sequence). V lost 4 bases and J 1 base, leaving 10 bases between the germline ends. The CDR3 spans 14 residues. CDR3 in amino acids: CASSSTYSNYGYTF. The CDR3 region has the DNA TGTGCCAGCAGCTCTACCTACAGTAACTATGGCTACACCTTC.

The rearrangement uses TRBV4-3 and TRBJ2-7; the D gene is possibly TRBD1 (6 bases). The V end was cut by 4 bases, the J end by 3 bases, with 16 bases between. The CDR3 spans 15 residues. The germline V gene has CDR1 LGHNA and CDR2 YSLEER. The DNA of the CDR3 is TGCGCCAGCAGCCTTTCGACCGGGACAAACTACGAGCAGTACTTC. Translating it yields CASSLSTGTNYEQYF.

This clone has only one observation. CDR3 DNA sequence: TGTGCCAGCAGCGTAGATGGGGGCTCGATCGGGGAGCTGTTTTTT. It encodes CASSVDGGSIGELFF. The chain combines TRBV9 with TRBJ2-2; D perhaps matches TRBD1 (6 bases). CDR1 and CDR2 (germline): SGDLS, YYNGEE. This CDR3 has 15 amino acids. V was pared by 0 bases and J by 7 bases, with 13 bases between.

The table lists this clone with a count of one. The chain has TRBV19 and TRBJ1-3, with D possibly matching TRBD1 (6 bases). The CDR3 length is 14 residues. Germline CDR1 and CDR2: LNHDA and SQIVND (reference sequence). V lost 6 bases to trimming and J lost 0 bases, with 9 bases between them. The CDR3 region has the DNA TGTGCCAGTAGCCTACAGGGCTCTGGAAACACCATATATTTT. The encoded protein is CASSLQGSGNTIYF.

This clone was seen only once. V usage is TRBV6-5 and J usage is TRBJ2-2, with a weak D call TRBD1 (5 bases). Trimming removed 2 bases from V and 1 base from J, with 11 bases in between. Per the germline V gene, CDR1 is MNHEY and CDR2 is SVGAGI. The CDR3 spans 16 residues. CDR3 loop: CASSYTPQGNTGELFF. DNA for the CDR3: TGTGCCAGCAGTTACACCCCGCAGGGGAACACCGGGGAGCTGTTTTTT.

The V gene is TRBV5-1, the J gene TRBJ2-3; 10 bases align to TRBD2. The ends lost 4 bases at V and 1 base at J; junction bases unmatched: 15. Germline CDR1 SGHRS, CDR2 YFSETQ. CDR3 length: 19 amino acids. The CDR3 bases are TGCGCCAGCAGCGGGGCGATCACGTCTAGCGGGAGCCGCACAGATACGCAGTATTTT. It translates to CASSGAITSSGSRTDTQYF.

This CDR3 is CASSEQPQEQETQYF. The CDR3 DNA reads as TGTGCCAGCAGTGAACAACCTCAGGAACAAGAGACCCAGTACTTC. V usage is TRBV6-1 and J usage is TRBJ2-5; D gene uncertain. Germline V gene sequence: CDR1 MNHNS, CDR2 SASEGT. The CDR3 has 15 residues. The ends were cut back, 2 bases at V and 2 bases at J, with 12 bases in the middle.

The chain is built from TRBV28 and TRBJ2-7, with unresolved D. V was trimmed by 4 bases and J by 5 bases, leaving 18 bases between them. The CDR3 has 15 residues. Germline-derived CDR1 and CDR2 are MDHEN and SYDVKM. DNA for the CDR3: TGTGCCAGCAGTTCCCAATTTGAGGTCCGGCACGAGCAGTACTTC. It yields the protein CASSSQFEVRHEQYF.

The J gene is TRBJ2-7, the V gene TRBV7-8, with D uncertain. Germline lookup yields CDR1 SGHVS and CDR2 FQNEAQ. V lost 5 bases and J lost 6, with 14 bases in between. The CDR3 is 13 residues long. The CDR3 DNA follows: TGTGCCAGCAGCACCGGTGAGGTGGCCGAGCAGTACTTC. Its protein product is CASSTGEVAEQYF.

The rearrangement uses TRBV12-3 or TRBV12-4 and TRBJ2-7; a weak D match, TRBD1 (6 bases). The CDR3 has 13 residues. V lost 7 bases to trimming and J lost 3 bases, with 13 bases between them. The chain's CDR3 is CASTGTTIYEQYF. CDR3 coding DNA: TGTGCCAGCACCGGGACAACGATCTACGAGCAGTACTTC.